Below are 16 T cell receptor beta chains sequenced from a single sample in a study of T cells after posttransplantation cyclophosphamide. Some clones are missing from TCRdb's copy, which holds only in-frame ones; the method was immunoSEQ multiplex PCR. The sample has some 6,000 clones, roughly 79% seen once. Treatment was busulfan-fludarabine conditioning, a marrow graft, and cyclophosphamide on days +3 and +4. The sequencing used CD8+ T cells sorted from PBMCs, collected 1,300 to 1,500 days after allogeneic stem cell transplant with posttransplant cyclophosphamide. The receptor source for this set is a female patient aged 50-65 years who received an allogeneic stem cell transplant from a related donor, was CMV-positive, and had no GVHD. Some T cells may trace back to the graft donor.

The chain carries TRBV27 and TRBJ1-1; weak D call: TRBD1 (5 bases). With 5 bases removed from V and 6 bases from J, the gap between germline ends came to 13 bases. Germline-derived CDR1 and CDR2 are MNHEY and SMNVEV (reference sequence). The CDR3 is made up of 13 amino acids. CDR3 nucleotides: TGTGCCAGCAGTCTGGACCAGGGTTCTGAAGCTTTCTTT. It is translated as CASSLDQGSEAFF.

V and J are TRBV5-4 and TRBJ2-4, with D tentatively TRBD2 (5 bases). Trimming took off 6 bases at V and 8 bases at J, with 15 bases between the two ends. Germline-derived CDR1 and CDR2 are SGHNT and YYREEE (reference sequence). The CDR3 has 13 amino acids. In DNA, the CDR3 is TGTGCCAGCACGGGGAACTATAGCGACATTCAGTACTTC. This gives the protein CASTGNYSDIQYF.

This clone is large (0.1 to 1%) within its sample. The genes are TRBV28 and TRBJ2-7; D is perhaps TRBD1 (6 bases). Trimming cost V 6 bases and J 2 bases, with 17 bases left between them. CDR1 is MDHEN, CDR2 SYDVKM, per germline. The CDR3 totals 15 residues. The CDR3 DNA reads TGTGCCAGCAGCCCAGGGCTGGGGGCCCCCTACGAGCAGTACTTC. Its protein is CASSPGLGAPYEQYF.

The chain has TRBV11-2 and TRBJ2-1, with TRBD2 matching 7 bases. Per germline, CDR1 SGHAT and CDR2 FQNNGV. The CDR3 extends over 19 amino acids. J gave up 4 bases and V 1 base, and 16 bases lay outside the gene matches. The CDR3 DNA sequence: TGTGCCAGCAGCTTAGTCGCCCCCCTGGTTCGGACTAGTTACAATGAGCAGTTCTTC. Protein: CASSLVAPLVRTSYNEQFF.

The chain employs TRBV7-9 and TRBJ2-5; 9 bases fit TRBD1. Germline values: CDR1 SEHNR, CDR2 FQNEAQ (reference sequence). The CDR3 loop spans 17 amino acids. Unmatched junction bases numbered 16, after V lost 6 bases and J lost 5 bases. The CDR3 nucleotides read TGTGCCAGCAGTTACGGCCGGGACAGGGACCGGGATGAGACCCAGTACTTC. Protein product: CASSYGRDRDRDETQYF. The full variable domain, with the rest looked up from reference TRBV7-9 and TRBJ2-5, is DTGVSQNPRHKITKRGQNVTFRCDPISEHNRLYWYRQTLGQGPEFLTYFQNEAQLEKSRLLSDRFSAERPKGSFSTLEIQRTEQGDSAMYLCASSYGRDRDRDETQYFGPGTRLLVL.

This sequence joins TRBV6-5 and TRBJ2-2; D may be TRBD1 (5 bases). Germline CDR1 reads MNHEY; CDR2 reads SVGAGI. The CDR3 is made up of 13 amino acids. V dropped 11 bases and J dropped 1 base, with 11 bases sitting between them. Here the CDR3 reads CASATGNTGELFF. CDR3 DNA sequence: TGTGCCTCGGCAACAGGGAACACCGGGGAGCTGTTTTTT.

The V call is TRBV19, the J call TRBJ2-1, with D tentatively TRBD2 (5 bases). Per the germline V gene, CDR1 is LNHDA and CDR2 is SQIVND (reference sequence). The CDR3 length is 15 residues. The ends were cut back, 4 bases at V and 0 bases at J, with 10 bases in the middle. CDR3 region: CASSSSESSYNEQFF. DNA for the CDR3: TGTGCCAGTAGTAGTAGCGAGAGCTCCTACAATGAGCAGTTCTTC.

In DNA form, the CDR3 reads TGTGCCAGCAGACTACAGGGGGCGCCAGGCGAGCAGTACTTC. Translated, it gives CASRLQGAPGEQYF. The chain employs TRBV27 and TRBJ2-7; 9 bases fit TRBD1. The junction had 9 bases not matched to a gene; V was cut back by 6 bases and J by 6 bases. The CDR3 spans 14 residues. Germline CDR1 reads MNHEY; CDR2 reads SMNVEV (reference sequence).

CDR3 protein: CASSQDYGSGYEQYF. The CDR3 DNA reads TGTGCCAGCAGCCAAGATTACGGGAGCGGCTACGAGCAGTACTTC. The chain couples TRBV4-2 to TRBJ2-7; TRBD2 might be the D (6 bases). CDR1 LGHNA and CDR2 YNFKEQ come from the germline V gene. The CDR3 is made up of 15 amino acids. Trimming removed 0 bases from V and 3 bases from J, with 12 bases in between.

This clone was seen more than once but under ten times. The V call is TRBV28, the J call TRBJ2-3; 10 bases match TRBD2. CDR1 and CDR2 from the germline V gene are MDHEN and SYDVKM. The V and J ends lost 1 base and 2 bases, in that order; junction bases with no gene match: 9. The CDR3 has 18 residues. CDR3 nucleotide sequence: TGTGCCAGCAGTTTATACGGGGTGACTAGCGGGTACACAGATACGCAGTATTTT. It translates to CASSLYGVTSGYTDTQYF.

The CDR3 DNA reads TGTGCCTGGAGTGTCCACAGGGCTGCTGAGCAGTTCTTC. Protein sequence: CAWSVHRAAEQFF. V and J are TRBV30 and TRBJ2-1; D possibly corresponds to TRBD1 (6 bases). Trimming removed 0 bases from V and 9 bases from J, with 12 bases in between. The CDR3 runs 13 residues. Germline values: CDR1 GTSNPN, CDR2 SVGIG (reference sequence).

In its sample, this clone was seen a few times. CDR3 amino acids: CASSTLAGVRSEQYF. In DNA form, the CDR3 reads TGTGCCAGCAGCACCTTAGCGGGAGTTAGGAGCGAGCAGTACTTC. The chain uses TRBV28 and TRBJ2-7; 9 bases match TRBD2. V trimming: 6 bases; J trimming: 6 bases; junction bases outside the gene matches: 12. Germline V lookup: CDR1 MDHEN, CDR2 SYDVKM. The CDR3 is 15 amino acids.

This sequence joins TRBV27 and TRBJ1-4; D uncertain. Germline V CDR1 and CDR2: MNHEY, SMNVEV (reference sequence). The CDR3 sequence is 15 residues long. Trimming took 5 bases from V and 8 from J, leaving 18 bases between them. CDR3 residues: CASSPQPGSLEKLFF. The DNA for the CDR3 is TGTGCCAGCAGTCCCCAACCGGGATCCTTAGAAAAACTGTTTTTT.

The V gene is TRBV11-2, the J gene TRBJ2-5; 8 bases agree with TRBD2. The J call may be in error: the DNA end matches TRBJ2-7 better. CDR3 length equals 14 residues. In germline, CDR1 is SGHAT, CDR2 FQNNGV. Here the CDR3 DNA reads TGTGCCAGCAGCTCCGCGGGACTAGGACTCGAGCAGTACTTC. Translation: CASSSAGLGLEQYF.

This chain connects TRBV27 to TRBJ2-1; D is unclear. The CDR3 extends over 15 amino acids. V lost 5 bases to trimming and J lost 3 bases, with 14 bases between them. Germline V gene data show CDR1 as MNHEY and CDR2 as SMNVEV (reference sequence). CDR3 sequence reads: CASSPLPLFYNEQFF. The DNA of the CDR3 is TGTGCCAGCAGTCCCCTCCCACTCTTCTACAATGAGCAGTTCTTC.

This chain joins TRBV7-2 and TRBJ2-7; 7 bases agree with TRBD1. This CDR3 region has 14 residues. Germline V lookup: CDR1 SGHTA, CDR2 FQGNSA. V gave up 5 bases and J gave up 1 base; unmatched junction bases: 5. CDR3 nucleotides: TGTGCCAGCAGCCTCGACAGGGTATCCTACGAGCAGTACTTC. Translated, it gives CASSLDRVSYEQYF.